What follows describes a single T cell receptor beta chain. Between the trimmed V and J ends, which lost 4 bases and 6 bases, there was a span of 14 bases. In germline, CDR1 is KGHSH, CDR2 LQKENI. The CDR3 covers 14 residues. The sample comes from a study of control samples from healthy donors and cancer patients. Repertoires were generated with immunoSEQ multiplex PCR, while TCRdb's copy carries only in-frame clones and drops some. Of roughly 120,000 clones listed, just under 90% are singletons. The chain recombines TRBV18 with TRBJ2-3; no clear D gene. Sequenced input: blood. This sequence originates from a man aged 25 to 40 in good health. CDR3 sequence (DNA): TGTGCCAGCTCACTCCAGCCGGCGTCCGATACGCAGTATTTT. It translates to CASSLQPASDTQYF.